The 23 T cell receptor beta chains below come from one sample, sequenced in a study of OX40 agonist ivuxolimab in advanced cancers. Measured with immunoSEQ multiplex PCR; TCRdb has only the in-frame clones, and not every one. The sample lists fewer than 80,000 clones; 80% to 85% were seen once. The sample was CD4+ or CD8+ T cells sorted from blood, taken in a trial of the OX40 agonist ivuxolimab. The source is an adult with an advanced solid tumor such as melanoma, head and neck, liver or kidney cancer.

This clone was picked up one time. The V and J genes are TRBV6-5 and TRBJ1-5; no clear D gene. V was shortened by 5 bases and J by 5 bases, with 4 bases between the two germline ends. This CDR3 has 11 residues. The germline gives CDR1 MNHEY, CDR2 SVGAGI. CDR3 region: CASSRDQPQHF. For the CDR3, the DNA is TGTGCCAGCAGTAGGGATCAGCCCCAGCATTTT.

About this clone itself: One junction end does not reproduce the germline sequence, and a read error may be involved. The sample holds other DNA sequences that translate to the same CDR3. The J gene is TRBJ2-6, the V gene TRBV6-1; TRBD1 might be the D (5 bases). Germline V gene sequence: CDR1 MNHNS, CDR2 SASEGT. This CDR3 contains 14 residues. The DNA of the CDR3 is TGTGCCAGCAGTGAAACAGCTGGGGCTAACGTCCTGACTTTC. Its protein is CASSETAGANVLTF.

The chain recombines TRBV7-3 with TRBJ2-5, with TRBD2 matching 7 bases. Germline V gene data show CDR1 as SGHTA and CDR2 as FQGTGA. The CDR3 is 15 residues long. V was clipped by 5 bases and J by 5 bases; unmatched bases: 11. The CDR3 DNA sequence: TGTGCCAGCAGCGTGACGGCAGCGGGGCGGGAGACCCAGTACTTC. This codes for CASSVTAAGRETQYF.

This clone has more than one count but fewer than ten. The chain employs TRBV5-1 and TRBJ2-1, with 8 bases identical to TRBD1. The CDR3 is 15 residues long. V lost 1 base, J lost 7 bases, and 7 bases stayed unmatched. Germline assignment: CDR1 SGHRS and CDR2 YFSETQ. The CDR3 DNA sequence: TGCGCCAGCAGCTTGATACAGGGGGGAAGGAATGAGCAGTTCTTC. Protein: CASSLIQGGRNEQFF.

This clone was recorded only once. The chain joins TRBV7-3 to TRBJ2-2; D possibly corresponds to TRBD2 (6 bases). Germline V gene sequence: CDR1 SGHTA, CDR2 FQGTGA. The CDR3 totals 11 residues. Trimming took off 5 bases at V and 14 bases at J, with 12 bases between the two ends. CDR3 residues: CASSPGGQLFF. In nucleotides, the CDR3 is TGTGCCAGCAGCCCCGGAGGGCAACTGTTTTTT.

The chain has TRBV10-3 and TRBJ2-7; D is undetermined. The germline CDR1 and CDR2 sequences are ENHRY and SYGVKD. This CDR3 region has 13 residues. The ends were cut back, 5 bases at V and 5 bases at J, with 13 bases in the middle. The CDR3 reads CAISPGSSHEQYF. CDR3 nucleotides: TGTGCCATCAGTCCCGGGTCCAGTCACGAGCAGTACTTC.

The chain couples TRBV6-5 to TRBJ1-1, with D possibly being TRBD1 (5 bases). Germline lookup yields CDR1 MNHEY and CDR2 SVGAGI. There are 14 residues in the CDR3. V gave up 2 bases and J gave up 4 bases, with 11 bases separating them. The chain's CDR3 is CASSYGGVGTEAFF. In nucleotides, the CDR3 is TGTGCCAGCAGTTACGGGGGGGTTGGCACTGAAGCTTTCTTT.

The rearrangement joins TRBV23-1 to TRBJ2-1; 9 bases align to TRBD1. TRBV23-1 is assigned to the ORF class and has an uncertain function. CDR3 length: 16 residues. V shed 7 bases, J shed 6 bases, and the junction held 13 bases outside the gene matches. The CDR3: CASIRQVTGGLNEQFF. The CDR3 DNA is TGCGCCAGCATCCGGCAAGTGACAGGGGGGCTCAATGAGCAGTTCTTC.

The J gene is TRBJ2-3, the V gene TRBV5-6, with D perhaps matching TRBD1 (5 bases). CDR1 and CDR2 (germline): SGHDT, YYEEEE. Trimming shortened V by 2 bases and J by 5 bases, and 9 bases separated the two germline ends. This CDR3 is 13 amino acids long. Written as DNA, the CDR3 is TGTGCCAGCAGCTTCAAAGGGGAAGATACGCAGTATTTT. It specifies CASSFKGEDTQYF.

The J gene is TRBJ2-7, the V gene TRBV28; TRBD1 matches 8 bases. The trim removed 6 bases at V and 6 bases at J, leaving 10 bases unmatched. This CDR3 has 14 amino acids. The V gene's germline CDR1 is MDHEN and CDR2 SYDVKM. CDR3 bases: TGTGCCAGCAGACTCCCGCAGGGGGCGAGCGAGCAGTACTTC. Residues: CASRLPQGASEQYF.

The V and J genes are TRBV30 and TRBJ1-2; a weak D match, TRBD1 (6 bases). The CDR3 sequence is 12 residues long. The V end lost 4 bases, the J end lost 4 bases, and 10 bases lay between the germline ends. From germline, CDR1 is GTSNPN and CDR2 SVGIG (reference sequence). The CDR3 loop reads CAWNRVGYGYTF. The CDR3 DNA reads TGTGCCTGGAACAGGGTTGGCTATGGCTACACCTTC. Full variable domain (outside the CDR3, taken from reference TRBV30 and TRBJ1-2): SQTIHQWPATLVQPVGSPLSLECTVEGTSNPNLYWYRQAAGRGLQLLFYSVGIGQISSEVPQNLSASRPQDRQFILSSKKLLLSDSGFYLCAWNRVGYGYTFGSGTRLTVV.

The gene calls are TRBV19 and TRBJ2-4; possible D gene TRBD1, 5 bases. Trimming stripped 6 bases from V and 9 bases from J, with 12 bases between. CDR1 LNHDA and CDR2 SQIVND come from the germline V gene (reference sequence). The CDR3 covers 12 residues. In nucleotides, the CDR3 is TGTGCCAGTAGGCCCCCCCAGGGCATTCAGTACTTC. Amino acids: CASRPPQGIQYF.

The V call is TRBV19, the J call TRBJ2-7; a weak D match, TRBD2 (5 bases). Germline lookup yields CDR1 LNHDA and CDR2 SQIVND (reference sequence). The CDR3 spans 14 residues. Trimming shortened V by 2 bases and J by 5 bases, and 13 bases separated the two germline ends. The chain's CDR3 is CASSIPGIGDEQYF. The CDR3 DNA follows: TGTGCCAGTAGTATACCAGGAATCGGGGACGAGCAGTACTTC.

The genes are TRBV6-4 and TRBJ1-6; no definite D call. This CDR3 has 14 residues. Per germline, CDR1 MRHNA and CDR2 SNTAGT. The germline V and J ends were trimmed by 2 bases and 7 bases, with 9 bases remaining between them. The chain's CDR3 is CASSDTPRNSPLHF. DNA for the CDR3: TGTGCCAGCAGTGACACCCCTCGGAATTCACCCCTCCACTTT.

This clone was detected once. This chain connects TRBV5-1 to TRBJ2-1; 8 nucleotides agree with TRBD1. The junction had 6 bases not matched to a gene; V was cut back by 4 bases and J by 6 bases. The CDR3 consists of 14 residues. Germline CDR1 is SGHRS and CDR2 is YFSETQ. The CDR3: CASSLGDRGNEQFF. In nucleotides, the CDR3 is TGCGCCAGCAGCCTCGGCGACAGGGGCAATGAGCAGTTCTTC.

The chain recombines TRBV6-5 with TRBJ2-5, with 10 nucleotides matching TRBD2. The CDR3 length is 16 residues. Germline V gene lookup returns CDR1 MNHEY and CDR2 SVGAGI. V shed 0 bases, J shed 7 bases, and the junction held 8 bases outside the gene matches. CDR3 bases: TGTGCCAGCAGTTACTCAGGAGCGGGGGGGCTTGGGACCCAGTACTTC. Translating gives CASSYSGAGGLGTQYF.

V gene TRBV4-2 combines with J gene TRBJ2-6; 7 bases fit TRBD1. Per the germline V gene, CDR1 is LGHNA and CDR2 is YNFKEQ. This CDR3 region has 18 residues. V shed 0 bases and J 0 bases; nucleotides not matched to a gene: 5. This CDR3 is CASSQDIRGRSGANVLTF. CDR3 nucleotides: TGTGCCAGCAGCCAAGATATTAGGGGGCGCTCTGGGGCCAACGTCCTGACTTTC.

The J gene is TRBJ1-2, the V gene TRBV6-6; no reliable D call. V lost 0 bases to trimming and J lost 0 bases, with 8 bases between them. The CDR3 spans 15 residues. Germline CDR1 reads MNHNY; CDR2 reads SVGAGI (reference sequence). The CDR3 sequence: CASSYSAVANYGYTF. The CDR3 DNA reads TGTGCCAGCAGTTACTCCGCAGTAGCTAACTATGGCTACACCTTC.

The rearrangement joins TRBV6-1 to TRBJ1-4; D gene unclear. In germline, CDR1 is MNHNS, CDR2 SASEGT. Trimming cost V 1 base and J 8 bases, with 5 bases left between them. The CDR3 has 12 amino acids. CDR3 region: CASSEGREKLFF. In DNA form, the CDR3 reads TGTGCCAGCAGTGAAGGACGCGAAAAACTGTTTTTT.

J is TRBJ2-7 and V is TRBV4-3, with 9 nucleotides matching TRBD2. The CDR3 runs to 16 residues. The junction had 9 bases not matched to a gene; V was cut back by 0 bases and J by 6 bases. Looked up from germline, CDR1 is LGHNA and CDR2 is YSLEER. CDR3 in DNA: TGCGCCAGCAGCCAAGAGATTTTAGCGGGGGCAAGCGAGCAGTACTTC. Its protein is CASSQEILAGASEQYF.

The CDR3 region has the DNA TGTGCCAGCAGGTTGGGAGATTTGACGGATACCATATATTTT. Translation gives CASRLGDLTDTIYF. The V and J genes are TRBV7-9 and TRBJ1-3, with D uncertain. The CDR3 is 14 residues long. V lost 6 bases and J lost 10, with 19 bases in between. Germline V CDR1 and CDR2: SEHNR, FQNEAQ (reference sequence).

The chain uses TRBV6-6 and TRBJ1-6; no definite D call. There are 14 residues in the CDR3. Germline V gene data show CDR1 as MNHNY and CDR2 as SVGAGI (reference sequence). Trimming removed 6 bases from V and 10 bases from J, with 16 bases in between. CDR3 protein: CASRPSGLGSPLHF. CDR3 DNA sequence: TGTGCCAGCAGGCCCTCGGGGTTAGGGTCACCCCTCCACTTT.

J is TRBJ2-1 and V is TRBV15; 12 bases map to TRBD2. Germline CDR1 LNHNV, CDR2 YYDKDF (reference sequence). The CDR3 has 16 amino acids. The J segment lost 6 bases and the V segment lost 3 bases, leaving 6 bases of the junction unmatched. CDR3 DNA sequence: TGTGCCACCAGCAGGGGGGGACTAGCGGGTTTCAATGAGCAGTTCTTC. It codes for CATSRGGLAGFNEQFF. The full variable domain, with the rest looked up from reference TRBV15 and TRBJ2-1, is DAMVIQNPRYQVTQFGKPVTLSCSQTLNHNVMYWYQQKSSQAPKLLFHYYDKDFNNEADTPDNFQSRRPNTSFCFLDIRSPGLGDTAMYLCATSRGGLAGFNEQFFGPGTRLTVL.